The sequence of this TCR beta chain was determined in a study of T cell changes during pregnancy in multiple sclerosis. Clones were sequenced by immunoSEQ multiplex PCR, and TCRdb holds only the in-frame ones, with some missing. The data contain approximately 42,000 clones, 80% to 85% of them singletons. This clonotype was sampled from a female donor with multiple sclerosis, enrolled in a pregnancy study. The starting material was CD4+ T cells from peripheral blood mononuclear cells, obtained before pregnancy.

The CDR3 nucleotides read TGTGCCAGCAGTTACTACGGGAGAGACGATGAGCAGTTCTTC. Translation: CASSYYGRDDEQFF. This chain links TRBV6-5 with TRBJ2-1, with D perhaps matching TRBD2 (6 bases). Germline CDR1 reads MNHEY; CDR2 reads SVGAGI. CDR3 size: 14 residues. The V end lost 1 base, the J end lost 8 bases, and 12 bases lay between the germline ends.